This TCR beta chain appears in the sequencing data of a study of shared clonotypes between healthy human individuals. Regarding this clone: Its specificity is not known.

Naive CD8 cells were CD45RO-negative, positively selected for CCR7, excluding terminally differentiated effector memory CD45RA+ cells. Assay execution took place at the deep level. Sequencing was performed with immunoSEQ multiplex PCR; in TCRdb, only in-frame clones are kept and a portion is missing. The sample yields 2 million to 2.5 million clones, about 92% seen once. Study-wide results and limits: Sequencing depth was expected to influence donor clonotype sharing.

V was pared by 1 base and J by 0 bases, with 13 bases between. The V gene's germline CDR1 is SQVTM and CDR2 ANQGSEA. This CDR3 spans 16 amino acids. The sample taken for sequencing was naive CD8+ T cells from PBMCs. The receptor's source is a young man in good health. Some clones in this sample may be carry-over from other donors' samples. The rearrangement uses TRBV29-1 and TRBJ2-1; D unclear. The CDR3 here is CSVEGGSASSYNEQFF. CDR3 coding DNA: TGCAGCGTTGAAGGGGGATCCGCCAGCTCCTACAATGAGCAGTTCTTC.